This T cell receptor (beta chain) is drawn from a study of a mutant IDH1 vaccine in newly diagnosed glioma. Comment on this clone: Its matching antigen is unknown.

The V gene's germline CDR1 is SGHVS and CDR2 FNYEAQ. The V end lost 2 bases, the J end lost 1 base, and 11 bases lay between the germline ends. CDR3 size: 15 residues. Repertoires were generated with immunoSEQ multiplex PCR, while TCRdb's copy carries only in-frame clones and drops some. Here the sample spans about 69,000 clones, roughly 86% being singletons. Time point given: week 35, safety follow-up. Vaccinated patients received 300 ug of mutant IDH1 20-mer peptide per dose, with topical imiquimod. V usage is TRBV7-6 and J usage is TRBJ2-5, with D unresolved. The sequenced sample was PBMCs, obtained from a glioma patient whose treatment included an IDH1 peptide vaccine. The clonotype was recovered from a man aged 25-45 years with glioma. The CDR3 sequence: CASSLNTAAQETQYF. Written as DNA, the CDR3 is TGTGCCAGCAGCTTAAATACGGCAGCCCAAGAGACCCAGTACTTC.